This T cell receptor beta chain emerged from a study of T cell responses to AZD1222 COVID-19 vaccine (dated by TCRdb to the early 2020s). Describing the broader study: Because spike-specific TCR depth and breadth did not differ between the two schedules, AZD1222 recipients who got a second dose at roughly 4 weeks were pooled with those who got a second dose at roughly 12 weeks. TCR sequencing covered approximately 230 trial participants: 207 given two doses of AZD1222 and some 25 given two doses of MenACWY control vaccine. Trial participants were enrolled by age into subgroups of 18-55, 56-69 and 70-plus years, and around 150, 28 and 57 TCR-sequenced participants, respectively, were included in these subgroups. Broader findings and caveats from the paper: The 56-69-year group was small, and its depth increase did not reach significance, likely because of low power. The whole spike protein was spanned by vaccine-associated CD4 TCRs, and dominant responses were seen in regions 160-218 and 743-854. Reportedly, close to half of the unique spike-specific TCRs recognized epitopes lying outside the regions that are mutated in the B.1.351 and B.1.1.7 variants. Participants were mostly white British and included more females than males, and it was suggested by the authors that clonal diversity may have been underestimated. Only five or six AZD1222 recipients were SARS-CoV-2 seropositive at baseline, limiting conclusions about previously exposed vaccinees. After two AZD1222 doses, spike-specific TCR breadth and depth were significantly higher than at day 0 and than in MenACWY recipients. Because no day 14 peak-response samples were available, repertoires were characterized only after the peak T cell response.

Per the germline V gene (reference sequence), SEHNR is the CDR1 and FQNEAQ is the CDR2. Trimming removed 5 bases from V and 2 bases from J, leaving 12 bases between the germline ends. Measured from the cysteine to the phenylalanine, the CDR3 is 14 residues long. Solely the CDR3 DNA is kept, with 42 bases framed from the first base. The sample's time point, from its label and the paper: baseline before first vaccination. The vaccinee samples were drawn from two UK trials, COV001 and COV002, one of which was a single-blind randomized controlled phase 2/3 trial testing AZD1222 (ChAdOx1 nCoV-19) in healthy adults. For TCRbeta chain sequencing, PBMC samples were collected from trial participants at day 0 and at day 28 after the second dose. Remarks on this clone: The specificity of this receptor is unknown. Base qualities were left out, and no much larger clone turns up one base away.

The CDR3 regions of human TCRbeta chains were analyzed by immunosequencing. On the study's bioinformatics: Repertoire TCRs were checked for matches against a reference library of SARS-CoV-2-specific TCRs that had been generated using the MIRA antigen-specificity platform. Breadth meant the fraction of unique TCRs that were SARS-CoV-2-associated, whereas depth meant the fraction of total T cells that were SARS-CoV-2-associated. Using the MIRA data, each spike-specific TCR was assigned both to the spike region to which the TCR was reactive and to a CD4 or CD8 class. Log10-transformed breadth and depth values were compared by one-way ANOVA with Sidak's multiple comparisons tests. Sourced from immuneACCESS, this table was stored by TCRdb with only in-frame sequences that have V and J called. A share of the clones is absent; for the studies checked, an unresolved V gene accounts for under half, and the remainder has no known explanation. V and J calls and clone size come straight from that table; D and trimming were deduced from the DNA. The sample data list over 95,000 clones, and about 83% of these were observed just once. In total, the top ten clones hold less than 15% of the sample.

The rearrangement joined TRBV7-9 to TRBJ1-2; a confident D gene designation cannot be given. Sequenced here: peripheral blood, sampled on day 0 of AZD1222 vaccination. The sequence derives from an adult in good health. The sequenced DNA is TGTGCCAGCAGCCGGGCCATGGGGAACTATGGCTACACCTTC. Its coded protein is CASSRAMGNYGYTF.